The clone carrying this TCR beta chain has more than one count but fewer than ten. Preparing the TCRbeta library involved the use of unique molecular identifiers. TCRdb re-derived calls from the PCR reads in MiXCR, one entry per CDR3 protein. The repertoire holds about 900,000 distinct CDR3 sequences, with roughly 29% as singletons. These data come from a study of T-cell reconstitution after alpha-beta-depleted transplantation in children. This TCR derives from a boy in the first two years of life who had a stem cell transplant for SCID, so the T cells may come from the graft donor. Sequencing was performed on PBMCs, mostly from graft donor cells, taken 360 days after TCRalphabeta/CD19-depleted stem cell transplant.

The CDR3, as DNA: TGCAGCGTTGAAGAGGTACCAGGGGGGTACGAGCAGTACTTC. It translates to CSVEEVPGGYEQYF. The V and J genes are TRBV29-1 and TRBJ2-7; D is possibly TRBD1 (7 bases). CDR1 and CDR2 (germline): SQVTM, ANQGSEA. The CDR3 contains 14 residues. Trimming took 0 bases from V and 4 from J, leaving 13 bases between them.